The clone carrying this TCR beta chain was seen many times. Its specificity is not known. This record comes from a study of type 1 regulatory T cells. At the level of the study: This in vitro CD4 product, T-allo10, is enriched for Tr1 cells and alloantigen-specific.

TCRdb fed the reads into MiXCR, producing one record per CDR3 protein. Of 35,000 to 50,000 distinct CDR3 sequences in the sample, less than 15% were seen once. Germline values: CDR1 SQVTM, CDR2 ANQGSEA. J gave up 6 bases and V 1 base, and 3 bases lay outside the gene matches. CDR3 length equals 15 residues. This receptor was taken from a human donor in good health. This rearrangement joins TRBV29-1 to TRBJ2-3; 14 nucleotides match TRBD2. The sample comprised cultured non-Tr1 T cells, either the whole culture or a sorted T cell fraction (not recorded which). The CDR3 here is CSVEGLAGGRDTQYF. Here the CDR3 DNA reads TGCAGCGTTGAAGGACTAGCGGGAGGGAGGGATACGCAGTATTTT.